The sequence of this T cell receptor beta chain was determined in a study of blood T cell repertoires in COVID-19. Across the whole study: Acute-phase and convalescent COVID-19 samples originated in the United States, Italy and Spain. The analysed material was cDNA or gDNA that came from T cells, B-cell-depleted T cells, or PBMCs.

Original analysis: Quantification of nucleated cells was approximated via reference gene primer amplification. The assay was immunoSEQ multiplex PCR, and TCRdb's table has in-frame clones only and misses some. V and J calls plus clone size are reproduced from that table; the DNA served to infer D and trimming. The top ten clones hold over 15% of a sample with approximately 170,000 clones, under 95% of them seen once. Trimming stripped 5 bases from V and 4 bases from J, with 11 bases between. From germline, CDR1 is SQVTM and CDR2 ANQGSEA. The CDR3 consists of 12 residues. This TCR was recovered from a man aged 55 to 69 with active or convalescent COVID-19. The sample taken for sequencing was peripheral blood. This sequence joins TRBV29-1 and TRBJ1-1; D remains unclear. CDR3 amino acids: CSVKGGSTEAFF. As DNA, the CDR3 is TGCAGCGTTAAGGGTGGGAGCACTGAAGCTTTCTTT.